The entry below gives a single TCR beta chain sequence along with its context. Its antigen is not identified. This sample was taken from a study of response to subunit inactivated influenza vaccine. General study findings and limits: With each seasonal influenza vaccination, the authors suggested, few new T cells are recruited.

TCRdb fed the RT-PCR reads into MiXCR, producing one record per CDR3 protein. Here the sample spans about 830,000 distinct CDR3 sequences, approximately 18% being singletons. The CDR3 covers 13 residues. V was cut by 3 bases and J by 0 bases, with 9 bases left in between. CDR1 is SQVTM, CDR2 ANQGSEA, per germline. J is TRBJ2-7 and V is TRBV29-1, with no clear D. The clonotype comes from a man aged 50 to 59 who received an inactivated influenza vaccine. Sequenced here: PBMCs from blood, sampled around 5 days after vaccination. CDR3: CSVDSGDSYEQYF. In DNA, the CDR3 is TGCAGCGTTGACTCGGGCGACTCCTACGAGCAGTACTTC.